The 9 T cell receptor beta chains given below trace back to one sample, sequenced in a study of cytomegalovirus exposure and HLA in healthy donors. With 60 Vbeta and 13 Jbeta primers, the PCR was carried out. Sequencing was performed with immunoSEQ multiplex PCR; in TCRdb, only in-frame clones are kept and a portion is missing. The data hold around 170,000 clones, with 81% observed a single time. Sequences were obtained from PBMCs. These receptors were collected from a man aged 50-59 years in good health and CMV-seronegative.

This clone was counted once. This rearrangement joins TRBV7-2 to TRBJ2-1; no definite D call. CDR1 is SGHTA and CDR2 is FQGNSA in the germline V gene. This CDR3 has 15 amino acids. Trimming took off 5 bases at V and 5 bases at J, with 16 bases between the two ends. CDR3 sequence (DNA): TGTGCCAGCAGCCAAGCTCTGGGCAGTAACAATGAGCAGTTCTTC. It is translated as CASSQALGSNNEQFF.

The chain recombines TRBV5-1 with TRBJ2-5, with 7 nucleotides matching TRBD2. Germline CDR1 and CDR2: SGHRS and YFSETQ. Germline trimming cut 4 bases from V and 4 bases from J; bases unmatched to any gene: 10. CDR3 size: 15 residues. Here the CDR3 reads CASSPRLAAAETQYF. Here the CDR3 DNA reads TGCGCCAGCAGCCCCAGACTAGCAGCTGCAGAGACCCAGTACTTC.

CDR3 sequence: CASGPGTGASYEQYF. CDR3 nucleotides: TGTGCCAGCGGCCCCGGGACAGGGGCATCCTACGAGCAGTACTTC. The chain links TRBV6-6 to TRBJ2-7, with 10 bases lining up with TRBD1. Germline V gene lookup returns CDR1 MNHNY and CDR2 SVGAGI (reference sequence). Trimming removed 8 bases from V and 1 base from J; junction bases left unmatched: 8. The CDR3 spans 15 residues.

As concerns this clone: Sequence at one end of the junction differs from germline and may be a read error. The chain combines TRBV5-1 with TRBJ2-7, with 7 nucleotides matching TRBD1. The CDR3 has 12 residues. Germline values: CDR1 SGHRS, CDR2 YFSETQ. CDR3 residues: CAGSPDRDEQYF. CDR3 in DNA: TGCGCCGGCAGCCCAGACAGGGACGAGCAGTACTTC.

The J gene is TRBJ1-4, the V gene TRBV30; no reliable D call. Deletions cut 5 bases from V and 7 bases from J, with 11 bases between. Germline lookup yields CDR1 GTSNPN and CDR2 SVGIG (reference sequence). The CDR3 spans 12 residues. This CDR3 is CAWGTLGEKLFF. The CDR3 DNA is TGTGCCTGGGGCACCCTAGGTGAAAAACTGTTTTTT.

The chain employs TRBV2 and TRBJ1-1, with 9 nucleotides matching TRBD1. Germline CDR1 SNHLY, CDR2 FYNNEI. The CDR3 covers 11 residues. V lost 10 bases and J lost 11; bases outside the gene matches: 8. CDR3 DNA: TGTGCCACTGGGACAGGGAATGTGGCTTTCTTT. Residues: CATGTGNVAFF.

This clone was observed a handful of times. The J gene is TRBJ2-5, the V gene TRBV10-3, with a possible D match to TRBD1 (6 bases). This CDR3 has 12 residues. Germline CDR1 is ENHRY and CDR2 is SYGVKD. The ends were cut back, 5 bases at V and 5 bases at J, with 9 bases in the middle. Here the CDR3 reads CAISTGWETQYF. In DNA form, the CDR3 reads TGTGCCATCAGTACAGGGTGGGAGACCCAGTACTTC.

This clone was recorded once. The chain recombines TRBV6-1 with TRBJ2-1; a weak D match, TRBD2 (5 bases). This CDR3 has 14 residues. V was pared by 3 bases and J by 9 bases, with 15 bases between. Germline CDR1 and CDR2: MNHNS and SASEGT. For the CDR3, the DNA is TGTGCCAGCAGTGAGACGGGGTTGAGGGCTGAGCAGTTCTTC. Translation gives CASSETGLRAEQFF.

The chain carries TRBV7-9 and TRBJ1-1; 10 nucleotides agree with TRBD1. Per the germline V gene, CDR1 is SEHNR and CDR2 is FQNEAQ (reference sequence). The CDR3 is 16 amino acids. The junction had 4 bases not matched to a gene; V was cut back by 0 bases and J by 3 bases. CDR3 DNA sequence: TGTGCCAGCAGCTTAGCCGGGACAGGGGCGGACACTGAAGCTTTCTTT. Translated, it gives CASSLAGTGADTEAFF. Variable domain in full (rest from reference TRBV7-9 and TRBJ1-1): DTGVSQNPRHKITKRGQNVTFRCDPISEHNRLYWYRQTLGQGPEFLTYFQNEAQLEKSRLLSDRFSAERPKGSFSTLEIQRTEQGDSAMYLCASSLAGTGADTEAFFGQGTRLTVV.